Sequencing of this T cell receptor (beta chain) was carried out in a study of cytotoxic CD8 clonotypes in ibrutinib-treated CLL. On the study more broadly: Mean per-sample yields comprised just over 250,000 productive templates and approximately 97,000 productive rearrangements.

Study-wide results and caveats: The times at which samples were taken varied between sustained-remission and progressing patients.

CDR1 is SGHRS, CDR2 YFSETQ, per germline. V lost 4 bases and J 6 bases, leaving 8 bases between the germline ends. CDR3 length: 12 residues. Here immunoSEQ multiplex PCR was the method, and the copy in TCRdb shows in-frame clones only, minus some. The table records about 60,000 clones, 50% to 70% of them present only once. Details on this clone: Its antigen is as yet unknown.

Material: PBMCs, obtained at disease progression, from a patient treated with ibrutinib. The sequence was collected from a human donor with chronic lymphocytic leukemia. The V and J genes are TRBV5-1 and TRBJ2-1, with a weak D call TRBD1 (6 bases). CDR3 bases: TGCGCCAGCAGCCCGGACAGCAATGAGCAGTTCTTC. Its translation is CASSPDSNEQFF.